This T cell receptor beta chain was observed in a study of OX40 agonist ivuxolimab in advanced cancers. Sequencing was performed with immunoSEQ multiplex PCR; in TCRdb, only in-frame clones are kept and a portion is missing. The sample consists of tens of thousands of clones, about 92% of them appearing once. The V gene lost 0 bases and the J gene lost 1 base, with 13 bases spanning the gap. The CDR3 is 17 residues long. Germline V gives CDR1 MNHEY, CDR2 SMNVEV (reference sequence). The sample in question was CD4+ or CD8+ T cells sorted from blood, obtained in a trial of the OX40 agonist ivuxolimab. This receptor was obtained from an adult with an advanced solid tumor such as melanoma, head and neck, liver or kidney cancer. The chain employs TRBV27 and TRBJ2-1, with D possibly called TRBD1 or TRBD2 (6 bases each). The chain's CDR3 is CASSLSGGGVSYNEQFF. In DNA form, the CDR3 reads TGTGCCAGCAGTTTATCGGGGGGCGGGGTTTCCTACAATGAGCAGTTCTTC.